This T cell receptor beta chain appears in the sequencing data of a study of blood T cell repertoires in COVID-19. The germline V gene has CDR1 LNHDA and CDR2 SQIVND (reference sequence). Trimming took off 5 bases at V and 9 bases at J, with 19 bases between the two ends. The CDR3 totals 15 residues. Some clones are missing from TCRdb's copy, which holds only in-frame ones; the method was immunoSEQ multiplex PCR. Of 110,000 to 150,000 clones in the sample, approximately 83% were seen once. The rearrangement joins TRBV19 to TRBJ1-4; perhaps TRBD1 as D (5 bases). The receptor was isolated from a man aged 50 to 60 who had recovered from COVID-19. Sequencing input: PBMCs or T cells enriched from blood (not recorded which). CDR3: CASSPYLEAGQKLFF. The CDR3 bases are TGTGCCAGTAGTCCGTACCTTGAAGCGGGGCAAAAACTGTTTTTT. The whole variable domain, remainder taken from reference TRBV19 and TRBJ1-4, is DGGITQSPKYLFRKEGQNVTLSCEQNLNHDAMYWYRQDPGQGLRLIYYSQIVNDFQKGDIAEGYSVSREKKESFPLTVTSAQKNPTAFYLCASSPYLEAGQKLFFGSGTQLSVL.